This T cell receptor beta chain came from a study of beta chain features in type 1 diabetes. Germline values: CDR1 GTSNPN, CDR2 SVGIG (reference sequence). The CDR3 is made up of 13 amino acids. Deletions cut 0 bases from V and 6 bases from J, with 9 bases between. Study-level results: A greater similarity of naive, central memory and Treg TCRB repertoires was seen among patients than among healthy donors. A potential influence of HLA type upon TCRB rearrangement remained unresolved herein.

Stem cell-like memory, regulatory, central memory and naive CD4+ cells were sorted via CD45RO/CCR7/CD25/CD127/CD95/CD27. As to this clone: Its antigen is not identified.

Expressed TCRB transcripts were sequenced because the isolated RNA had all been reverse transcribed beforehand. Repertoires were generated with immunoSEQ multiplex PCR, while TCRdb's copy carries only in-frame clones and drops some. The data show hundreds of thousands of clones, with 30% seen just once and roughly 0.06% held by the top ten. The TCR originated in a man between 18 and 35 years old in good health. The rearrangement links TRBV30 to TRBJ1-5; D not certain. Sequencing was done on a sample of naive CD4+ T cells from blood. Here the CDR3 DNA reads TGTGCCTGGAGTGTACGGACGGGTCAGCCCCAGCATTTT. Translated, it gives CAWSVRTGQPQHF.